Listed below are T cell receptor beta chains from one sample, sequenced in a study of T-cell reconstitution after alpha-beta-depleted transplantation in children. TCRdb independently ran MiXCR on the PCR reads; one entry per CDR3 protein. Among hundreds of thousands of distinct CDR3 sequences listed, 16% were seen once. The sample was PBMCs from the stem cell graft donor, taken from the stem cell graft. The receptors were sampled from a human donor who donated a stem cell graft to a child with acute myeloid leukemia. Both conserved end residues are part of each CDR3. Each record gives: J gene, V gene, D gene, CDR3 protein. A D gene is named only where the DNA matches it firmly.

>TRBJ2-3|TRBV7-2|.
CASSSLADWGDTQYF
>TRBJ2-3|TRBV20-1|.
CSARGLLVGRNTDTQYF
>TRBJ2-3|TRBV5-1|TRBD2
CASQREGRTDTQYF
>TRBJ2-5|TRBV20-1|.
CSARQAPRETQYF
>TRBJ2-2|TRBV7-8|.
CASSLQGKRGELFF
>TRBJ2-5|TRBV20-1|.
CSARDVADKTQYF
>TRBJ2-4|TRBV27|.
CASSLQASFTFRYF
>TRBJ1-1|TRBV30|.
CAWSVSTEAFF
>TRBJ2-1|TRBV7-3|.
CASSLTEGGVDNEQFF
>TRBJ2-5|TRBV30|TRBD2
CAWSLLAGGETQYF
>TRBJ2-3|TRBV20-1|.
CSARAGRPTDTQYF
>TRBJ1-5|TRBV20-1|TRBD1
CSARTGPSNQPQHF
>TRBJ2-2|TRBV20-1|TRBD2
CSASTSGGTGELFF
>TRBJ1-1|TRBV7-9|.
CASRKAGTRNTEAFF
>TRBJ2-4|TRBV2|TRBD1
CASSGTGLNIQYF
>TRBJ1-5|TRBV7-9|.
CASSSTSGESNQPQHF
>TRBJ1-1|TRBV7-9|.
CASSLGQVKAFF
>TRBJ2-1|TRBV5-5|.
CASYYSYNEQFF
>TRBJ2-3|TRBV10-3|.
CAISEPLTVQGADTQYF
>TRBJ1-6|TRBV7-2|.
CASSLGPGFGSPLHF
>TRBJ2-5|TRBV7-2|TRBD1
CASSLAGTGWETQYF
>TRBJ2-7|TRBV7-2|.
CASSPAGGQGYEQYF
>TRBJ1-1|TRBV5-5|.
CASSTDLTEAFF
>TRBJ2-1|TRBV30|.
CAWSVRDEQFF
>TRBJ1-1|TRBV5-4|.
CASSPPGHSTEAFF
>TRBJ2-5|TRBV20-1|TRBD1
CSASGAGGAETQYF
>TRBJ1-1|TRBV15|.
CATSGGRGDTEAFF
>TRBJ2-7|TRBV27|TRBD1
CASSEDRGDYEQYF
>TRBJ2-5|TRBV5-1|.
CASSFSGSQETQYF
>TRBJ1-4|TRBV12-3/TRBV12-4|.
CASSRDGNEKLFF